These T cell receptor beta chains were read from a single sample in a study of CD8+CD57+ T cells in acquired aplastic anemia. TCRdb re-analysed the reads in MiXCR, keeping a single row per CDR3 protein. There are 160,000 or so distinct CDR3 sequences in the sample; less than 50% occur only once, and 2.5% to 4% lies in the top ten. Sequencing was carried out using sorted CD4+, CD8+, or CD8+CD57+ T cells (not recorded which) from PBMCs. Receptor source: a human donor with aplastic anemia. CDR3s include the opening cysteine and the closing phenylalanine or tryptophan. Fields, in order: clone size, V gene, CDR3 protein. Rows may omit the clone size; those that give it use once, few, many or a size class.

-	TRBV15	CATSRHRDDQPQHF
-	TRBV19	CASSTIRGGAGNQPQHF
-	TRBV3-1	CASSQGTSGGSNTGELFF
-	TRBV9	CASSTPASTGELFF
-	TRBV5-1	CASSADRGRYEQYF
many	TRBV5-1	CASSLSGQETQYF
-	TRBV29-1	CSAMSGTGMSEQYF
once	TRBV7-9	CASSFSVGSNTEAFF
once	TRBV2	CASSGGEQFF
many	TRBV20-1	CSAGSTSGGETQYF
many	TRBV19	CATRRAGELFF
-	TRBV29-1	CSPITAGLEETQYF
-	TRBV15	CATSRAPEGGFNYGYTF
many	TRBV29-1	CSVKSGTGDYGYTF